These 23 T cell receptor beta chains originate from one sample sequenced in a study of shared clonotypes between healthy human individuals. The data were produced by immunoSEQ multiplex PCR, yet TCRdb's version contains in-frame clones alone and is incomplete. The sample records about 380,000 clones, approximately 96% being singletons. Input material: memory CD8+ T cells sorted from blood. Subset denoted: CD45RO+ cells pooled with CCR7-negative TemRA cells. Receptors originate from a man aged 30-40 years in good health.

This chain links TRBV4-2 with TRBJ2-1, with 10 bases matching TRBD2. J lost 6 bases, V lost 4 bases, and 9 bases had no gene match. CDR1 is LGHNA and CDR2 is YNFKEQ in the germline V gene. This CDR3 is built from 16 residues. CDR3 nucleotides: TGTGCCAGCAGCCCTTCGTTGGCTAGCGGGAGCAATGAGCAGTTCTTC. It specifies CASSPSLASGSNEQFF.

This clone was seen only once. The gene calls are TRBV19 and TRBJ1-4; D is ambiguous. This CDR3 region has 15 residues. V was shortened by 5 bases and J by 0 bases, with 10 bases between the two germline ends. Germline V lookup: CDR1 LNHDA, CDR2 SQIVND (reference sequence). The CDR3, as DNA: TGTGCCAGTAGTTCCCAACTTGCAACTAATGAAAAACTGTTTTTT. Encoded protein: CASSSQLATNEKLFF.

The chain has TRBV12-5 and TRBJ1-2, with TRBD1 matching 9 bases. CDR3 length: 16 residues. Germline V gives CDR1 LGHNT, CDR2 FRNRAP. The ends lost 0 bases at V and 3 bases at J; junction bases unmatched: 5. CDR3 DNA: TGTGCTAGTGGTTTGGTAATACGGGACAGGGACTATGGCTACACCTTC. Translated, it gives CASGLVIRDRDYGYTF.

The chain employs TRBV6-1 and TRBJ2-7; D gene ambiguous. Germline values: CDR1 MNHNS, CDR2 SASEGT. Trimming cost V 3 bases and J 1 base, with 10 bases left between them. The CDR3 is made up of 14 amino acids. This chain's CDR3 is CASSEIPGSYEQYF. The CDR3 DNA reads as TGTGCCAGCAGTGAGATACCTGGATCCTACGAGCAGTACTTC.

The chain recombines TRBV27 with TRBJ2-7; 7 nucleotides align to TRBD2. The CDR3 is 14 residues long. V lost 3 bases and J lost 6; bases outside the gene matches: 8. The germline CDR1 and CDR2 sequences are MNHEY and SMNVEV (reference sequence). As DNA, the CDR3 is TGTGCCAGCAGTTTGAAAAGCGGGATAGGCGAGCAGTACTTC. It is translated as CASSLKSGIGEQYF.

This chain connects TRBV25-1 to TRBJ2-7, with TRBD1 identical over 7 bases. Germline trimming cut 4 bases from V and 3 bases from J; bases unmatched to any gene: 6. This CDR3 spans 14 amino acids. Germline V gene lookup returns CDR1 MGHDK and CDR2 SYGVNS. CDR3 nucleotides: TGTGCCAGCAGTGGAGACAGGGTGGGCTACGAGCAGTACTTC. Its protein is CASSGDRVGYEQYF.

In its sample, this clone was seen once. The CDR3 bases are TGTGCCAGCAGTTACTCAGTACAAGCTAACTATGGCTACACCTTC. Amino acids: CASSYSVQANYGYTF. The gene calls are TRBV6-5 and TRBJ1-2; the D is unclear. Per germline, CDR1 MNHEY and CDR2 SVGAGI. V was pared by 0 bases and J by 0 bases, with 8 bases between. This CDR3 spans 15 amino acids.

This clone was recorded only once. V and J are TRBV28 and TRBJ1-5; D is ambiguous. CDR1 MDHEN and CDR2 SYDVKM come from the germline V gene. Trimming shortened V by 3 bases and J by 11 bases, and 14 bases separated the two germline ends. The CDR3 sequence is 13 residues long. The CDR3 region is CASSFTGDRAQHF. CDR3 DNA sequence: TGTGCCAGCAGTTTCACGGGAGATCGGGCCCAGCATTTT.

V gene TRBV28 combines with J gene TRBJ2-4; 8 positions agree with TRBD1. The trim removed 4 bases at V and 0 bases at J, leaving 11 bases unmatched. The germline CDR1 and CDR2 sequences are MDHEN and SYDVKM. The CDR3 has 18 residues. The CDR3 reads CASSSLPTGAIAKNIQYF. The CDR3 DNA is TGTGCCAGCAGTTCTTTACCGACAGGGGCCATAGCCAAAAACATTCAGTACTTC. The full variable domain, its missing parts supplied by reference TRBV28 and TRBJ2-4, is DVKVTQSSRYLVKRTGEKVFLECVQDMDHENMFWYRQDPGLGLRLIYFSYDVKMKEKGDIPEGYSVSREKKERFSLILESASTNQTSMYLCASSSLPTGAIAKNIQYFGAGTRLSVL.

This chain uses TRBV10-3 with TRBJ2-5; D might be TRBD2 (6 bases). The CDR3 consists of 13 residues. Per the germline V gene, CDR1 is ENHRY and CDR2 is SYGVKD. V gave up 4 bases and J gave up 3 bases, with 9 bases separating them. As DNA, the CDR3 is TGTGCCATCAGTGGAAAGCGGGAAGAGACCCAGTACTTC. This gives the protein CAISGKREETQYF.

The V gene is TRBV7-6, the J gene TRBJ1-1; the D is unclear. The length of the CDR3 is 13 residues. The germline CDR1 and CDR2 sequences are SGHVS and FNYEAQ. V shed 7 bases and J shed 1 base, with 10 bases lying between them. The CDR3 loop is CASTPHPNTEAFF. DNA of the CDR3: TGTGCCAGCACCCCACACCCGAACACTGAAGCTTTCTTT.

The chain links TRBV29-1 to TRBJ1-5; possibly TRBD1 for D (5 bases). Per the germline V gene, CDR1 is SQVTM and CDR2 is ANQGSEA. V lost 6 bases and J 3 bases, leaving 12 bases between the germline ends. The CDR3 runs to 13 residues. In DNA form, the CDR3 reads TGCAGCGTGATTGACAGTTTCAATCAGCCCCAGCATTTT. It codes for CSVIDSFNQPQHF.

V usage is TRBV30 and J usage is TRBJ2-7, with a tentative D call TRBD1 (6 bases). CDR1 is GTSNPN, CDR2 SVGIG, per germline (reference sequence). Trimming removed 7 bases at V and 2 bases at J, with 9 bases between. The CDR3 contains 11 residues. This CDR3 is CALQGAYEQYF. CDR3 nucleotide sequence: TGTGCCTTACAGGGCGCCTACGAGCAGTACTTC.

The chain uses TRBV4-1 and TRBJ1-1; D is uncertain. The germline CDR1 and CDR2 sequences are MGHRA and YSYEKL. V lost 1 base and J 1 base, leaving 13 bases between the germline ends. The CDR3 runs to 16 residues. CDR3 sequence (DNA): TGCGCCAGCAGCCAAGTATGGGAAATAAGGAACACTGAAGCTTTCTTT. As protein: CASSQVWEIRNTEAFF.

The V call is TRBV10-3, the J call TRBJ1-5, with 7 bases that match TRBD1. CDR3 length: 17 residues. In germline, CDR1 is ENHRY, CDR2 SYGVKD. J was trimmed by 0 bases and V by 10 bases; bases with no gene match: 15. The DNA of the CDR3 is TGTGCCACCCACCCCCGCAGGGGGGCTTATAGCAATCAGCCCCAGCATTTT. Translated: CATHPRRGAYSNQPQHF.

As concerns this clone: Other nucleotide sequences from this sample produce the same CDR3. This rearrangement joins TRBV9 to TRBJ2-1; TRBD2 aligns across 9 bases. In germline, CDR1 is SGDLS, CDR2 YYNGEE. CDR3 length: 15 amino acids. With V trimmed by 2 bases and J by 0 bases, 0 bases remained unmatched. For the CDR3, the DNA is TGTGCCAGCAGCGTTAGCGGGAGCTCCTACAATGAGCAGTTCTTC. Protein sequence: CASSVSGSSYNEQFF.

The chain has TRBV6-5 and TRBJ2-5; D gene ambiguous. The germline V gene has CDR1 MNHEY and CDR2 SVGAGI. V lost 2 bases to trimming and J lost 4 bases, with 8 bases between them. The CDR3 sequence is 13 residues long. CDR3 coding DNA: TGTGCCAGCAGTTACAGGGCCCGAGAGACCCAGTACTTC. Its protein is CASSYRARETQYF.

The chain links TRBV10-3 to TRBJ2-1, with D hard to call. The CDR3 contains 13 residues. CDR1 is ENHRY and CDR2 is SYGVKD in the germline V gene. V was clipped by 9 bases and J by 4 bases, with 13 bases between them. Here the CDR3 reads CAIIGPPYNEQFF. The DNA for the CDR3 is TGTGCCATAATTGGACCTCCGTACAATGAGCAGTTCTTC.

The rearrangement joins TRBV5-1 to TRBJ2-1; no firm D call. The CDR3 runs 16 residues. The V end was cut by 3 bases, the J end by 6 bases, with 19 bases between. CDR1 is SGHRS, CDR2 YFSETQ, per germline. The chain's CDR3 is CASSSTVGLMGNEQFF. The CDR3 DNA reads TGCGCCAGCAGCTCGACCGTCGGGCTGATGGGCAATGAGCAGTTCTTC.

In this sample, this clone turned up once. The rearrangement links TRBV5-5 to TRBJ2-3; 12 bases fit TRBD2. CDR3 size: 15 residues. V lost 4 bases, J lost 5 bases, and 5 bases stayed unmatched. Germline assignment: CDR1 SGHKS and CDR2 YYEKEE (reference sequence). CDR3 protein: CASSKGLAGKDTQYF. Written as DNA, the CDR3 is TGTGCCAGCAGCAAAGGACTAGCGGGAAAAGATACGCAGTATTTT.

V gene TRBV19 combines with J gene TRBJ2-7, with 10 bases fitting TRBD1. Trimming at V came to 1 base and at J to 6 bases, leaving 3 bases not matched to a gene. Per the germline V gene, CDR1 is LNHDA and CDR2 is SQIVND (reference sequence). The CDR3 has 14 residues. The CDR3 spells CASSIGDRGAEQYF. CDR3 sequence (DNA): TGTGCCAGTAGTATAGGGGACAGGGGCGCCGAGCAGTACTTC.

The chain is built from TRBV10-3 and TRBJ1-2; D remains ambiguous. V lost 4 bases and J lost 0, with 9 bases in between. CDR3 length: 14 amino acids. Germline values: CDR1 ENHRY, CDR2 SYGVKD. CDR3 sequence (DNA): TGTGCCATCAGTGCAACAGCAGCTAACTATGGCTACACCTTC. This codes for CAISATAANYGYTF.

The genes are TRBV5-1 and TRBJ1-1; D remains unclear. Trimming shortened V by 4 bases and J by 8 bases, and 21 bases separated the two germline ends. Per the germline V gene, CDR1 is SGHRS and CDR2 is YFSETQ. The CDR3 length is 15 residues. The CDR3 protein is CASSDTGQAPTEAFF. Written as DNA, the CDR3 is TGCGCCAGCAGCGATACCGGCCAGGCCCCCACCGAAGCTTTCTTT.